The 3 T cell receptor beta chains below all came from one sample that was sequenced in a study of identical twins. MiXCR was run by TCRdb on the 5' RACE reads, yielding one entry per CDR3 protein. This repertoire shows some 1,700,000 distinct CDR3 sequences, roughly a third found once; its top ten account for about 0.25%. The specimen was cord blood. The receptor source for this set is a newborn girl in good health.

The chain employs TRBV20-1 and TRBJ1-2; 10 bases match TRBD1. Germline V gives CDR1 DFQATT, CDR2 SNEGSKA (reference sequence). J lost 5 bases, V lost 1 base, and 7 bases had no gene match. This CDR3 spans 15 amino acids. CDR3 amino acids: CSARASGTGVYGYTF. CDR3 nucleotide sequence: TGCAGTGCTAGAGCCTCCGGGACAGGGGTGTATGGCTACACCTTC.

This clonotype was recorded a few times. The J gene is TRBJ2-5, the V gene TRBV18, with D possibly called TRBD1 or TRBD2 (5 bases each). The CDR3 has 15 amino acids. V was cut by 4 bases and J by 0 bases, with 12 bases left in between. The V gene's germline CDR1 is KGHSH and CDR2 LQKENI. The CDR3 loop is CASSRRRDDQETQYF. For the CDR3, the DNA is TGTGCCAGCTCACGACGCCGGGACGACCAAGAGACCCAGTACTTC.

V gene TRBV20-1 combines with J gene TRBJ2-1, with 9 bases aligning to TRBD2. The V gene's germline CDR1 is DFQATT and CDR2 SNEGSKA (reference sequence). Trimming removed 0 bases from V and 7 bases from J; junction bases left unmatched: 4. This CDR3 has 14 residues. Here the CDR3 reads CSARDGSGGNEQFF. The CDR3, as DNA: TGCAGTGCTAGAGACGGTAGCGGGGGAAATGAGCAGTTCTTC.